A single sample is the source of the 30 T cell receptor beta chains below, sequenced in a study of shared clonotypes between healthy human individuals. TCRdb keeps only in-frame clones here, not all; method: immunoSEQ multiplex PCR. The sample contains hundreds of thousands of clones, roughly 79% of which appear only once. The sequencing input was PBMCs. The source of these receptors is a woman between 40 and 55 years old in good health. Some clones in this sample may be carry-over from other donors' samples.

The chain combines TRBV7-9 with TRBJ2-4; perhaps TRBD1 as D (6 bases). Germline loops: CDR1 SEHNR, CDR2 FQNEAQ (reference sequence). V was clipped by 1 base and J by 9 bases, with 19 bases between them. There are 16 residues in the CDR3. The CDR3 reads CASSLGPIGQSGIQYF. CDR3 DNA sequence: TGTGCCAGCAGCTTAGGACCCATCGGACAGTCCGGCATTCAGTACTTC. The variable domain in full, with the rest retrieved from reference TRBV7-9 and TRBJ2-4, is DTGVSQNPRHKITKRGQNVTFRCDPISEHNRLYWYRQTLGQGPEFLTYFQNEAQLEKSRLLSDRFSAERPKGSFSTLEIQRTEQGDSAMYLCASSLGPIGQSGIQYFGAGTRLSVL.

This sequence joins TRBV10-3 and TRBJ1-5; D remains ambiguous. Deletions cut 7 bases from V and 3 bases from J, with 10 bases between. This CDR3 has 13 amino acids. CDR1 and CDR2 (germline): ENHRY, SYGVKD. The CDR3 sequence: CAITDTYNQPQHF. The CDR3, as DNA: TGTGCCATCACCGACACTTACAATCAGCCCCAGCATTTT.

The sample holds one count of this clone. This chain links TRBV5-1 with TRBJ2-7, with 8 bases lining up with TRBD2. The junction had 10 bases not matched to a gene; V was cut back by 1 base and J by 4 bases. The length of the CDR3 is 16 residues. Germline CDR1 and CDR2: SGHRS and YFSETQ. The CDR3 nucleotides are TGCGCCAGCAGCTTGATTATTGGAACTAGCGGTTACGAGCAGTACTTC. As protein: CASSLIIGTSGYEQYF.

This chain joins TRBV19 and TRBJ1-2, with no clear D. The CDR3 covers 16 residues. V dropped 5 bases and J dropped 4 bases, with 20 bases sitting between them. The germline gives CDR1 LNHDA, CDR2 SQIVND (reference sequence). The DNA of the CDR3 is TGTGCCAGTAGTTCTCAAGTGGCGGGTTGGGGCTATGGCTACACCTTC. This encodes CASSSQVAGWGYGYTF. Looking up the rest from reference TRBV19 and TRBJ1-2 gives the full variable domain: DGGITQSPKYLFRKEGQNVTLSCEQNLNHDAMYWYRQDPGQGLRLIYYSQIVNDFQKGDIAEGYSVSREKKESFPLTVTSAQKNPTAFYLCASSSQVAGWGYGYTFGSGTRLTVV.

The chain has TRBV6-1 and TRBJ2-7; 9 positions agree with TRBD1. The CDR3 runs 15 residues. The germline V gene has CDR1 MNHNS and CDR2 SASEGT. Trimming removed 5 bases from V and 2 bases from J; junction bases left unmatched: 7. Here the CDR3 reads CASSTGGGPTYEQYF. The DNA for the CDR3 is TGTGCCAGCAGTACAGGGGGCGGCCCGACCTACGAGCAGTACTTC.

The V call is TRBV5-1, the J call TRBJ2-1; 9 positions agree with TRBD1. The germline CDR1 and CDR2 sequences are SGHRS and YFSETQ. The V gene end was trimmed by 5 bases and the J gene end by 6 bases; junction bases not matched to a gene: 12. The CDR3 is 16 amino acids. The CDR3: CASRDRGLRVVNEQFF. CDR3 nucleotide sequence: TGCGCCAGCAGGGACAGGGGTTTGAGGGTAGTCAATGAGCAGTTCTTC.

Note on this clone: Its ends do not fully match the called genes, so a read error is possible. The chain is built from TRBV12-5 and TRBJ2-3, with 12 bases identical to TRBD1. The CDR3 spans 15 residues. Per germline, CDR1 LGHNT and CDR2 FRNRAP. CDR3 bases: TGTGCTAGTGGATGGGGACAGGGGGCCGCAGATACACAGTATTTT. Its translation is CASGWGQGAADTQYF.

This clone turned up a few times. The gene calls are TRBV30 and TRBJ2-5, with 13 nucleotides matching TRBD2. Germline CDR1 and CDR2: GTSNPN and SVGIG (reference sequence). The CDR3 extends over 15 amino acids. With 5 bases clipped from V and 4 bases from J, the junction kept 7 bases outside the gene matches. Here the CDR3 reads CAWAPGLAGIETQYF. The CDR3 coding sequence is TGTGCCTGGGCACCGGGACTAGCGGGGATAGAGACCCAGTACTTC. Complete variable domain (other parts from reference TRBV30 and TRBJ2-5): SQTIHQWPATLVQPVGSPLSLECTVEGTSNPNLYWYRQAAGRGLQLLFYSVGIGQISSEVPQNLSASRPQDRQFILSSKKLLLSDSGFYLCAWAPGLAGIETQYFGPGTRLLVL.

Turning to this clone: Other DNA sequences in this sample translate to the same CDR3. The chain carries TRBV7-2 and TRBJ1-5; D ambiguous. CDR1 is SGHTA and CDR2 is FQGNSA in the germline V gene. The ends were cut back, 2 bases at V and 0 bases at J, with 8 bases in the middle. The CDR3 totals 15 residues. CDR3 sequence reads: CASSLLGNSNQPQHF. CDR3 bases: TGTGCCAGCAGCTTATTGGGGAATAGCAATCAGCCCCAGCATTTT.

The chain employs TRBV5-4 and TRBJ1-3; TRBD1 matches at 11 bases. The V gene's germline CDR1 is SGHNT and CDR2 YYREEE (reference sequence). V was clipped by 4 bases and J by 1 base; unmatched bases: 7. This CDR3 comprises 17 residues. The CDR3, as DNA: TGTGCCAGCAGCCGTGGACAGGGGGCTAGGTCTGGAAACACCATATATTTT. The encoded protein is CASSRGQGARSGNTIYF.

This chain uses TRBV28 with TRBJ2-7; 8 nucleotides line up with TRBD2. Germline V gene lookup returns CDR1 MDHEN and CDR2 SYDVKM. The CDR3 runs to 15 residues. The ends lost 6 bases at V and 5 bases at J; junction bases unmatched: 12. The CDR3 loop is CASSPHQAGGNEQYF. DNA of the CDR3: TGTGCCAGCAGCCCCCACCAGGCGGGAGGTAACGAGCAGTACTTC.

The V and J genes are TRBV10-3 and TRBJ2-3; D call uncertain. Germline CDR1 reads ENHRY; CDR2 reads SYGVKD. V was cut by 6 bases and J by 4 bases, with 11 bases left in between. The CDR3 runs 13 residues. As DNA, the CDR3 is TGTGCCATCAGCTTCGATGTCCCAGATACGCAGTATTTT. It specifies CAISFDVPDTQYF.

V usage is TRBV30 and J usage is TRBJ2-2; D unresolved. This CDR3 is 14 amino acids long. From germline, CDR1 is GTSNPN and CDR2 SVGIG (reference sequence). The V gene lost 0 bases and the J gene lost 3 bases, with 8 bases spanning the gap. CDR3 bases: TGTGCCTGGAGTGTGGCGGAGTACACCGGGGAGCTGTTTTTT. Translating it yields CAWSVAEYTGELFF.

The chain employs TRBV7-6 and TRBJ1-1; D is undetermined. Germline CDR1 reads SGHVS; CDR2 reads FNYEAQ. The V and J ends lost 1 base and 3 bases respectively, with 21 bases between them. The CDR3 contains 18 residues. The CDR3 sequence is CASSLGQGRWPVDTEAFF. CDR3 nucleotide sequence: TGTGCCAGCAGCTTAGGCCAAGGGAGGTGGCCCGTCGACACTGAAGCTTTCTTT.

Regarding this clone: A much larger clone lies one base from this, so it may be a read error. This sample also contains other DNA sequences that code for the same CDR3. This chain links TRBV7-2 with TRBJ2-7; the match to TRBD2 covers 7 bases. After removal of 1 base from V and 6 bases from J, the junction contained 9 bases not matched to a gene. This CDR3 is built from 15 residues. Germline V gene sequence: CDR1 SGHTA, CDR2 FQGNSA. CDR3 nucleotides: TGTGCCAGCAGCTTAGGCGTCGCGGGAGTTCGCGAGCAGTACTTC. Protein sequence: CASSLGVAGVREQYF.

This clone was recorded a few times. The rearrangement joins TRBV5-1 to TRBJ2-7, with 7 bases identical to TRBD2. The CDR3 has 15 residues. CDR1 and CDR2 (germline): SGHRS, YFSETQ. V shed 3 bases, J shed 0 bases, and the junction held 6 bases outside the gene matches. CDR3 DNA: TGCGCCAGCAGCTGGATCCCGGGGGGCTCCTACGAGCAGTACTTC. This translates into CASSWIPGGSYEQYF.

A note on this clone: Other DNA sequences in the sample encode the same CDR3. The chain couples TRBV7-3 to TRBJ2-2; D gene ambiguous. Trimming cost V 0 bases and J 3 bases, with 8 bases left between them. This CDR3 spans 15 amino acids. Germline V gives CDR1 SGHTA, CDR2 FQGTGA. The CDR3 nucleotides read TGTGCCAGCAGCTTAACAGGCGGCGACACCGGGGAGCTGTTTTTT. This translates into CASSLTGGDTGELFF. Combining the CDR3 with reference TRBV7-3 and TRBJ2-2 gives the whole variable domain GAGVSQTPSNKVTEKGKYVELRCDPISGHTALYWYRQSLGQGPEFLIYFQGTGAADDSGLPNDRFFAVRPEGSVSTLKIQRTERGDSAVYLCASSLTGGDTGELFFGEGSRLTVL.

On this clone: Other DNA sequences from this sample encode an identical CDR3 as well. The CDR3 region has the DNA TGCGCCAGCAGCTTGGCCGGGGCGTACAATGAGCAGTTCTTC. This sequence encodes CASSLAGAYNEQFF. The chain couples TRBV5-1 to TRBJ2-1; D may be TRBD1 or TRBD2 (5 bases each). The CDR3 contains 14 residues. Germline V gene lookup returns CDR1 SGHRS and CDR2 YFSETQ. Trimming pared 0 bases from V and 4 bases from J, leaving 8 bases between.

The chain recombines TRBV30 with TRBJ2-1; D is unclear. V dropped 0 bases and J dropped 9 bases, with 9 bases sitting between them. This CDR3 has 12 amino acids. Germline CDR1 reads GTSNPN; CDR2 reads SVGIG (reference sequence). CDR3 sequence: CAWSVASSEQFF. The DNA for the CDR3 is TGTGCCTGGAGTGTAGCGTCCAGTGAGCAGTTCTTC.

The chain is built from TRBV30 and TRBJ2-7; 8 bases align to TRBD1. Germline loops: CDR1 GTSNPN, CDR2 SVGIG (reference sequence). V lost 2 bases to trimming and J lost 6 bases; unmatched junction nucleotides: 3. The CDR3 covers 12 residues. The CDR3 nucleotides are TGTGCCTGGAGTCCACAGGGGGTCGAGCAGTACTTC. This codes for CAWSPQGVEQYF.

In DNA form, the CDR3 reads TGCAGCGTTGGATTCCAGAACACTGAAGCTTTCTTT. Its protein is CSVGFQNTEAFF. The rearrangement uses TRBV29-1 and TRBJ1-1, with D unclear. There are 12 residues in the CDR3. Germline loops: CDR1 SQVTM, CDR2 ANQGSEA. V was shortened by 4 bases and J by 1 base, with 7 bases between the two germline ends.

V and J are TRBV27 and TRBJ2-3; TRBD2 agrees at 10 bases. The junction had 3 bases not matched to a gene; V was cut back by 10 bases and J by 5 bases. The CDR3 spans 12 residues. Germline V CDR1 and CDR2: MNHEY, SMNVEV (reference sequence). The CDR3 nucleotides read TGTGCCAATAGCGGGAGGATAGATACGCAGTATTTT. This gives the protein CANSGRIDTQYF.

The rearrangement joins TRBV7-9 to TRBJ2-1; TRBD2 aligns across 8 bases. Trimming removed 5 bases from V and 9 bases from J; junction bases left unmatched: 12. Germline V gene lookup returns CDR1 SEHNR and CDR2 FQNEAQ (reference sequence). This CDR3 spans 15 amino acids. DNA of the CDR3: TGTGCCAGCAGCCTCGTTGGACTAGCTAGTGGTGAGCAGTTCTTC. Translation gives CASSLVGLASGEQFF. Complete variable domain (other parts from reference TRBV7-9 and TRBJ2-1): DTGVSQNPRHKITKRGQNVTFRCDPISEHNRLYWYRQTLGQGPEFLTYFQNEAQLEKSRLLSDRFSAERPKGSFSTLEIQRTEQGDSAMYLCASSLVGLASGEQFFGPGTRLTVL.

This clone has at least ten counts. The sample carries other DNA sequences with the same CDR3. The V call is TRBV30, the J call TRBJ1-5; a possible D gene is TRBD1 (6 bases). V was trimmed by 1 base and J by 7 bases, leaving 20 bases between them. Per the germline V gene, CDR1 is GTSNPN and CDR2 is SVGIG (reference sequence). The CDR3 consists of 16 residues. CDR3 residues: CAWSGGGGQENQPQHF. CDR3 coding DNA: TGTGCCTGGAGTGGCGGCGGGGGGCAGGAGAACCAGCCCCAGCATTTT. The full variable domain, rest sourced from reference TRBV30 and TRBJ1-5, is SQTIHQWPATLVQPVGSPLSLECTVEGTSNPNLYWYRQAAGRGLQLLFYSVGIGQISSEVPQNLSASRPQDRQFILSSKKLLLSDSGFYLCAWSGGGGQENQPQHFGDGTRLSIL.

The rearrangement uses TRBV30 and TRBJ2-6; TRBD2 matches at 7 bases. Trimming cost V 2 bases and J 4 bases; bases outside gene matches: 5. This CDR3 region has 15 residues. Per the germline V gene, CDR1 is GTSNPN and CDR2 is SVGIG (reference sequence). The CDR3 here is CAWSPGRAGANVLTF. The CDR3 DNA sequence: TGTGCCTGGAGTCCGGGGAGGGCCGGGGCCAACGTCCTGACTTTC.

The chain combines TRBV27 with TRBJ2-7; a possible D gene is TRBD2 (5 bases). The V end was cut by 2 bases, the J end by 3 bases, with 11 bases between. The CDR3 is made up of 14 amino acids. Germline V gives CDR1 MNHEY, CDR2 SMNVEV (reference sequence). This CDR3 reads CASSLGLVRYEQYF. DNA for the CDR3: TGTGCCAGCAGTTTAGGACTCGTGCGCTACGAGCAGTACTTC.

The V gene is TRBV11-3, the J gene TRBJ2-2; 8 positions agree with TRBD2. V trimming: 2 bases; J trimming: 1 base; junction bases outside the gene matches: 6. CDR3 length: 17 amino acids. CDR1 is SGHNT, CDR2 YENEEA, per germline. This chain's CDR3 is CASSLSATSGNTGELFF. CDR3 nucleotide sequence: TGTGCCAGCAGCTTAAGCGCTACTAGCGGGAACACCGGGGAGCTGTTTTTT.

The chain couples TRBV27 to TRBJ2-1, with a tentative D call TRBD2 (5 bases). V was pared by 5 bases and J by 10 bases, with 12 bases between. CDR3 length: 12 residues. Germline V gene sequence: CDR1 MNHEY, CDR2 SMNVEV (reference sequence). CDR3 DNA sequence: TGTGCCAGCAGTCCCATGGGAGCCGAGCAGTTCTTC. Amino acids: CASSPMGAEQFF.

This clone was picked up one time. The genes are TRBV9 and TRBJ2-1, with 7 positions matching TRBD2. CDR3 length: 20 residues. Germline V gene data show CDR1 as SGDLS and CDR2 as YYNGEE. J lost 12 bases, V lost 0 bases, and 27 bases had no gene match. The CDR3 loop is CASSVGRVLGWREFLGRQFF. The CDR3 bases are TGTGCCAGCAGCGTAGGGCGGGTCTTGGGCTGGCGGGAGTTCCTAGGTCGGCAGTTCTTC.

This clone has just a few counts. Written as DNA, the CDR3 is TGTGCCAGCTCCCGTGTGGGATCGGGCGAGCAGTACTTC. It encodes CASSRVGSGEQYF. This chain uses TRBV5-6 with TRBJ2-7; D gene ambiguous. This CDR3 has 13 amino acids. CDR1 SGHDT and CDR2 YYEEEE come from the germline V gene. V shed 7 bases and J shed 6 bases, with 17 bases lying between them.